Sequencing of this TCR beta chain was carried out in a study of T cell changes during pregnancy in multiple sclerosis. Germline CDR1 reads MNHEY; CDR2 reads SMNVEV (reference sequence). The CDR3 length is 14 residues. V trimming: 5 bases; J trimming: 7 bases; junction bases outside the gene matches: 7. Using immunoSEQ multiplex PCR, the repertoire was profiled, and TCRdb retains in-frame clones only, with some absent. The table includes roughly 85,000 clones, more than 85% detected once. The TCR originated in a female donor with multiple sclerosis, enrolled in a pregnancy study. This specimen was peripheral blood, taken in the first trimester of pregnancy. The genes are TRBV27 and TRBJ2-2; 7 nucleotides match TRBD1. As DNA, the CDR3 is TGTGCCAGCAGTCTGACAGGGTTGAACGGGGAGCTGTTTTTT. This gives the protein CASSLTGLNGELFF.